What follows describes a single TCR beta chain. Its antigen is not known. Trimming took off 4 bases at V and 5 bases at J, with 12 bases between the two ends. Germline V gene sequence: CDR1 SGHRS, CDR2 YFSETQ. There are 13 residues in the CDR3. Although they were nominally healthy when sampled, donors likely had unrecorded immune exposures. PCR used 60 Vbeta primers and 13 Jbeta primers. Profiling relied on immunoSEQ multiplex PCR, and the TCRdb table lists in-frame clones only, not all of them. The sample yields fewer than 200,000 clones, roughly two thirds seen once. These data belong to a study of cytomegalovirus exposure and HLA in healthy donors. Findings and limits, study-wide: Among the sequence variants, a highly shared cluster was likely an artifact of sequencing.

What was sequenced was PBMCs. V gene TRBV5-1 combines with J gene TRBJ2-5; weak D call: TRBD1 (6 bases). The sequence was collected from a woman in her twenties or thirties in good health and CMV-seronegative. The CDR3: CASSPTGWETQYF. The CDR3 DNA sequence: TGCGCCAGCAGCCCGACAGGATGGGAGACCCAGTACTTC. Combining the CDR3 with reference TRBV5-1 and TRBJ2-5 gives the whole variable domain KAGVTQTPRYLIKTRGQQVTLSCSPISGHRSVSWYQQTPGQGLQFLFEYFSETQRNKGNFPGRFSGRQFSNSRSEMNVSTLELGDSALYLCASSPTGWETQYFGPGTRLLVL.